The subject of this entry is one T cell receptor beta chain. What this receptor recognizes is not known. Base-call qualities are not available, and no considerably larger clone is one nucleotide away. This sample stems from a study of T-cell memory formation after mild COVID-19 listed by TCRdb under 2021. The study in broad terms: Most TCR sequence clusters were specific to one of the two donors. Two young, previously healthy adult volunteers made up the cohort, one male and one female. In a couple of donors, T-cell clones that expanded and contracted after mild COVID-19 were followed by sequencing TCRalpha and TCRbeta repertoires longitudinally.

PBMCs were isolated by Ficoll-Paque density gradient centrifugation. Based on the germline V gene, the CDR1 and CDR2 sequences are SGHVS and FNYEAQ. The CDR3 runs 16 residues from the cysteine to the phenylalanine. The retained sequence is limited to the CDR3, 48 bases, with the frame set at the first base. The V end loses 5 bases and the J end loses 0 bases, and a stretch of 15 bases separates them. Beyond this particular receptor, the publication reports: The study included only a couple of mild cases, and larger cohorts that include severe cases with pre-infection samples were judged to be necessary. Whether the second-wave clones peaking on day 37 were SARS-CoV-2 specific was not confirmed. Clones contracting from day 15 to 85 had balanced CD4/CD8 phenotypes, while a second wave expanding from day 15 to 37 was biased towards CD4+. Contracting CD4+ clones appeared mostly in the CM and EM memory subsets, whereas CD8+ clones were enriched in EMRA. Some responding clones were detected in pre-infection memory, which suggested that pre-existing cross-reactive memory T cells had joined the SARS-CoV-2 response.

The sequencer listed for this sample is Illumina NovaSeq 6000. cDNA libraries for TCRalpha and TCRbeta were prepared by 5'RACE using constant-segment primers, with sample barcodes and unique molecular identifiers added. Trizol reagent was used to extract RNA from every sample. Libraries were amplified in two PCR steps, with a second sample barcode and Illumina TruSeq adapters added in the second step. Sequencing of libraries was performed on an Illumina NovaSeq with 2 x 150 bp paired-end reads. The authors' pipeline ran thus. The reads were demultiplexed and collapsed into UMI-guided consensus sequences using migec v1.2.7. Using mixcr v2.1.11, UMI consensuses were aligned to TRA and TRB V and J templates and then assembled into clonotypes. Expanded or contracted clonotypes were those called significant by both edgeR and NoisET, with noise models trained on biological replicates. edgeR calls used a false discovery rate-adjusted p below 0.01 and a log2 fold-change threshold of 1. PCA with hierarchical clustering of max-normalized trajectories of the 1000 most abundant clonotypes was used as exploratory dynamics analysis. Each responding clone was given a CD4 or CD8 phenotype based on the CD4+ and CD8+ repertoires, which had been sequenced separately. The public reads were quality trimmed at Q25 with fastp and then assembled into clones with MiXCR by TCRdb, keeping productive beta chains. Identical CDR3 proteins give one entry, which carries the most common genes and DNA. The V and J calls come from TCRdb's annotation, not from the publication. The sample table records 70,000 to 100,000 distinct CDR3 sequences; over 13% of these occur just once. Under 45% of the sample comes from the top ten.

The TCR comes from a man aged 18-30 years who had mild COVID-19 (a few samples of this study predate the infection). The sample titles of this study are shuffled in the database, so cell type and time point are left out; the donor was told from shared clones. Recombination connected TRBV7-6 to TRBJ2-3, with an unclear D gene assignment. The sample consisted of PBMCs or a T cell subset sorted from them (not recorded which). In nucleotide form, the sequence is TGTGCCAGCAGCACGGATGAGGCGGCTAGCACAGATACGCAGTATTTT. It translates to CASSTDEAASTDTQYF.